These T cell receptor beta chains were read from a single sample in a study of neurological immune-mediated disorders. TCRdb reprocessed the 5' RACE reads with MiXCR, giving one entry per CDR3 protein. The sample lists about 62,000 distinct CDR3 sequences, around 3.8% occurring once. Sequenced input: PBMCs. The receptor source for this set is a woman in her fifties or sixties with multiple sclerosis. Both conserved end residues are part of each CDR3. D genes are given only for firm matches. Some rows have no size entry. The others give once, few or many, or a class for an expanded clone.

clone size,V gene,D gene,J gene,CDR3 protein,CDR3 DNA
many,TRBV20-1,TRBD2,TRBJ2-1,CSAGLAGVEQFF,TGCAGTGCTGGACTAGCGGGAGTTGAGCAGTTCTTC
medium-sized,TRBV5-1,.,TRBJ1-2,CASSLDRGNGYTF,TGCGCCAGCAGCTTGGACCGTGGGAATGGCTACACCTTC
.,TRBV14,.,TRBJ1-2,CASSQGPPPNYGYTF,TGTGCCAGCAGCCAAGGCCCGCCTCCCAACTATGGCTACACCTTC
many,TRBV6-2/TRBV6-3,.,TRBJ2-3,CASSYSAHPTAADTQYF,TGTGCCAGCAGTTACTCGGCCCATCCCACAGCCGCAGATACGCAGTATTTT
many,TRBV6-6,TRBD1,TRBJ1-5,CASSRDRVLINQPQHF,TGTGCCAGCAGTCGGGACAGGGTGCTGATCAATCAGCCCCAGCATTTT
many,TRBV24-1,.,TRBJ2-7,CATSDATVTYEQYF,TGTGCCACCAGTGATGCGACAGTAACCTACGAGCAGTACTTC
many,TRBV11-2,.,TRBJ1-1,CASSATGIPMNTEAFF,TGTGCCAGCAGCGCCACAGGGATCCCCATGAACACTGAAGCTTTCTTT
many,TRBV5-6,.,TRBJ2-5,CASSFGAETQYF,TGTGCCAGCAGCTTTGGAGCGGAGACCCAGTACTTC
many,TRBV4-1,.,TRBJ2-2,CASRGGTNTGELFF,TGCGCCAGCAGAGGGGGGACCAACACCGGGGAGCTGTTTTTT
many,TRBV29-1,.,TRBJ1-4,CSVERDEKLFF,TGCAGCGTTGAAAGGGATGAAAAACTGTTTTTT
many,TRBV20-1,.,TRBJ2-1,CSALPGGWDNSDNEQFF,TGCAGTGCTTTGCCGGGAGGATGGGACAACAGTGACAATGAGCAGTTCTTC
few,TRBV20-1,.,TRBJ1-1,CSARSRLNTEAFF,TGCAGTGCTAGATCCCGTTTGAACACTGAAGCTTTCTTT
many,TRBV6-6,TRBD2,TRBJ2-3,CASSYAAGGYSSTDTQYF,TGTGCCAGCAGTTACGCGGCGGGAGGGTACTCTAGCACAGATACGCAGTATTTT
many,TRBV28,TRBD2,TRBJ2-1,CASSLVTSGFSSYNEQFF,TGTGCCAGCAGTTTAGTAACTAGCGGGTTCAGCTCCTACAATGAGCAGTTCTTC
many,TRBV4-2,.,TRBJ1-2,CASSQGSKDYGYTF,TGTGCCAGCAGCCAAGGCTCGAAGGACTATGGCTACACCTTC
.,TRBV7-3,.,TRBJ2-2,CASTPGLGRDTGELFF,TGTGCCAGCACCCCTGGGCTAGGGAGAGACACCGGGGAGCTGTTTTTT
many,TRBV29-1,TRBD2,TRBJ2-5,CSSGTKETQYF,TGCAGCTCCGGGACTAAAGAGACCCAGTACTTC
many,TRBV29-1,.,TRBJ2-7,CSVEGGKGTTYEQYF,TGCAGCGTTGAAGGGGGAAAGGGAACAACCTACGAGCAGTACTTC
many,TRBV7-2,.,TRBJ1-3,CASSTGFSGNTIYF,TGTGCCAGCAGCACAGGGTTCTCTGGAAACACCATATATTTT
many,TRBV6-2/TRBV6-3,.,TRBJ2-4,CASSYSRRGDIQYF,TGTGCCAGCAGTTACTCGCGTAGGGGTGACATTCAGTACTTC